Below are 26 T cell receptor beta chains sequenced from a single sample in a study of T-cell memory formation after mild COVID-19. TCRdb called the 5' RACE reads again in MiXCR, with one record for every CDR3 protein. The repertoire holds about 240,000 distinct CDR3 sequences, 7.5% to 10% seen once, with roughly a fifth in the top ten. The sequenced sample was PBMCs or a T cell subset sorted from them (not recorded which). The receptors shown here come from a man aged 18 to 29 who had mild COVID-19 (a few samples of this study predate the infection). Cell type and time point are not known.

In its sample, this clonotype was seen a few times. Here the CDR3 reads CSAGTGLNYGYTF. DNA for the CDR3: TGCAGTGCAGGGACAGGGCTTAACTATGGCTACACCTTC. The rearrangement links TRBV20-1 to TRBJ1-2; the match to TRBD1 covers 9 bases. CDR3 length equals 13 residues. Germline V gene lookup returns CDR1 DFQATT and CDR2 SNEGSKA (reference sequence). The V and J ends lost 6 bases and 1 base, in that order; junction bases with no gene match: 3.

V is TRBV5-1 and J is TRBJ2-7; 7 nucleotides line up with TRBD1. The CDR3 length is 14 residues. Looked up from germline, CDR1 is SGHRS and CDR2 is YFSETQ. With 6 bases clipped from V and 2 bases from J, the junction kept 8 bases outside the gene matches. The CDR3 DNA follows: TGCGCCAGCATCCATCGACAGGGCGCCTACGAGCAGTACGTC. This sequence encodes CASIHRQGAYEQYV.

The chain employs TRBV5-1 and TRBJ2-3; D is uncertain. The CDR3 sequence is 13 residues long. V lost 1 base, J lost 4 bases, and 7 bases lay in between. Looked up from germline, CDR1 is SGHRS and CDR2 is YFSETQ. CDR3 amino acids: CASSLNAPDTQYF. In DNA form, the CDR3 reads TGCGCCAGCAGCTTGAACGCTCCAGATACGCAGTATTTT.

This clonotype was observed a handful of times. This chain links TRBV5-1 with TRBJ1-2, with 9 bases identical to TRBD1. The J segment lost 2 bases and the V segment lost 8 bases, leaving 7 bases of the junction unmatched. Germline V gene lookup returns CDR1 SGHRS and CDR2 YFSETQ. This CDR3 region has 14 residues. CDR3 region: CASNRGLENYGYTF. Here the CDR3 DNA reads TGCGCCAGTAACAGGGGGCTGGAAAACTATGGCTACACCTTC.

V usage is TRBV12-3 or TRBV12-4 and J usage is TRBJ2-5, with a possible D match to TRBD2 (6 bases). V lost 5 bases and J lost 1, with 11 bases in between. There are 14 residues in the CDR3. DNA of the CDR3: TGTGCCAGCAGTACGGGGGTCCTCCAAGAGACCCAGTACTTC. This codes for CASSTGVLQETQYF.

This clonotype was picked up a small number of times. The V call is TRBV7-8, the J call TRBJ1-5; D is possibly TRBD1 (6 bases). This CDR3 has 17 amino acids. V was cut by 5 bases and J by 1 base, with 18 bases left in between. Germline values: CDR1 SGHVS, CDR2 FQNEAQ. The CDR3 sequence is CASSPSRGGPSNQPQHF. CDR3 nucleotide sequence: TGTGCCAGCAGCCCCAGTAGGGGGGGTCCGAGCAATCAGCCCCAGCATTTT.

This clonotype was counted many times. V usage is TRBV4-1 and J usage is TRBJ2-2; 7 bases map to TRBD1. The trim removed 3 bases at V and 4 bases at J, leaving 11 bases unmatched. Germline V CDR1 and CDR2: MGHRA, YSYEKL. This CDR3 contains 17 residues. The CDR3 protein is CASSHPGQVVSTGELFF. DNA for the CDR3: TGCGCCAGCAGCCACCCTGGACAGGTGGTGAGCACCGGGGAGCTGTTTTTT.

The chain uses TRBV13 and TRBJ1-5; D gene ambiguous. Germline loops: CDR1 PRHDT, CDR2 FYEKMQ (reference sequence). Trimming removed 5 bases at V and 7 bases at J, with 12 bases between. This CDR3 comprises 13 residues. CDR3 DNA: TGTGCCAGCAGCAATACTTTGGGCCAGCCCCAGCATTTT. Its protein is CASSNTLGQPQHF.

This clonotype came up a few times. The chain has TRBV6-2 or TRBV6-3 and TRBJ1-5, with a weak D call TRBD1 (5 bases). The CDR3 totals 18 residues. V lost 0 bases and J 1 base, leaving 16 bases between the germline ends. The germline CDR1 and CDR2 sequences are MNHEY and SVGEGT. CDR3 DNA sequence: TGTGCCAGCAGTTACTCTTCCAGGGAGCGTCTGAGCAATCAGCCCCAGCATTTT. The encoded protein is CASSYSSRERLSNQPQHF.

A few counts support this clonotype. J is TRBJ2-3 and V is TRBV18; D might be TRBD2 (6 bases). The CDR3 contains 14 residues. V lost 4 bases, J lost 5 bases, and 13 bases lay in between. Germline CDR1 KGHSH, CDR2 LQKENI. CDR3 region: CASSLAASQDTQYF. CDR3 coding DNA: TGTGCCAGCTCACTAGCGGCTTCTCAAGATACGCAGTATTTT.

This clonotype was detected a few times. The genes are TRBV3-1 and TRBJ2-5, with 10 bases aligning to TRBD2. Losses at the gene ends were 4 bases for V and 5 bases for J; bases not matched to a gene: 13. The CDR3 consists of 17 residues. Per germline, CDR1 LGHDT and CDR2 YNNKEL (reference sequence). The CDR3, as DNA: TGTGCCAGCAGCCCCCGAATACTAGCGGGGACGACGGAGACCCAGTACTTC. Amino acids: CASSPRILAGTTETQYF.

The chain recombines TRBV20-1 with TRBJ1-1; a possible D gene is TRBD1 (5 bases). This CDR3 is 13 amino acids long. V shed 5 bases and J shed 5 bases, with 15 bases lying between them. Germline CDR1 and CDR2: DFQATT and SNEGSKA (reference sequence). The DNA for the CDR3 is TGCAGTGCTGGGTGGGACCGAGGGACTGAAGCTTTCTTT. Translation gives CSAGWDRGTEAFF.

The V gene is TRBV3-1, the J gene TRBJ2-5, with a possible D match to TRBD1 (5 bases). The CDR3 contains 17 residues. V lost 0 bases and J 4 bases, leaving 18 bases between the germline ends. The germline V gene has CDR1 LGHDT and CDR2 YNNKEL (reference sequence). CDR3 sequence (DNA): TGTGCCAGCAGCCAAGAGGTGGGGCGGACAAAGCCAGAGACCCAGTACTTC. Its translation is CASSQEVGRTKPETQYF.

This clonotype was seen many times. The rearrangement links TRBV20-1 to TRBJ1-3; D gene unclear. The CDR3 extends over 14 amino acids. Germline V gives CDR1 DFQATT, CDR2 SNEGSKA (reference sequence). The V gene lost 0 bases and the J gene lost 1 base, with 7 bases spanning the gap. The CDR3 bases are TGCAGTGCTAGAGATCGTATATCTGGAAACACCATATATTTT. Its protein product is CSARDRISGNTIYF.

This clonotype showed up many times. The chain employs TRBV12-3 or TRBV12-4 and TRBJ2-3, with TRBD2 matching 8 bases. This CDR3 spans 15 amino acids. J lost 1 base, V lost 2 bases, and 2 bases had no gene match. The CDR3 sequence is CASSLWRGGTDTQYF. CDR3 coding DNA: TGTGCCAGCAGTTTATGGCGGGGGGGCACAGATACGCAGTATTTT.

J is TRBJ2-2 and V is TRBV20-1; no firm D call. The length of the CDR3 is 13 residues. V was pared by 3 bases and J by 6 bases, with 11 bases between. The germline gives CDR1 DFQATT, CDR2 SNEGSKA (reference sequence). The DNA for the CDR3 is TGCAGTGCTAGTACCCTAGATCCCGGGGAGCTGTTTTTT. This gives the protein CSASTLDPGELFF.

This clonotype was recorded at least ten times. CDR3 nucleotide sequence: TGCGCCAGCAGCACAAACTATATTTACACAGATACGCAGTATTTT. Protein: CASSTNYIYTDTQYF. The chain carries TRBV5-1 and TRBJ2-3; no definite D call. Germline V gene sequence: CDR1 SGHRS, CDR2 YFSETQ. This CDR3 spans 15 amino acids. Trimming stripped 4 bases from V and 2 bases from J, with 14 bases between. The variable domain in full, with the rest retrieved from reference TRBV5-1 and TRBJ2-3, is KAGVTQTPRYLIKTRGQQVTLSCSPISGHRSVSWYQQTPGQGLQFLFEYFSETQRNKGNFPGRFSGRQFSNSRSEMNVSTLELGDSALYLCASSTNYIYTDTQYFGPGTRLTVL.

V and J are TRBV25-1 and TRBJ2-2, with TRBD1 matching over 8 bases. V lost 3 bases and J lost 9; bases outside the gene matches: 9. CDR1 and CDR2 (germline): MGHDK, SYGVNS. The CDR3 covers 15 residues. CDR3 coding DNA: TGTGCCAGCAGTGAGGGGGACAGGCGGATCCGGGAGCTGTTTTTT. Translating it yields CASSEGDRRIRELFF. Filled out from reference TRBV25-1 and TRBJ2-2, the complete variable domain reads EADIYQTPRYLVIGTGKKITLECSQTMGHDKMYWYQQDPGMELHLIHYSYGVNSTEKGDLSSESTVSRIRTEHFPLTLESARPSHTSQYLCASSEGDRRIRELFFGEGSRLTVL.

This clonotype has at least ten counts. The J gene is TRBJ1-1, the V gene TRBV7-6; 9 positions agree with TRBD1. The CDR3 extends over 16 amino acids. V lost 5 bases, J lost 6 bases, and 13 bases stayed unmatched. Germline values: CDR1 SGHVS, CDR2 FNYEAQ. The CDR3 protein is CASSPKQGAEVAEAFF. The CDR3 DNA is TGTGCCAGCAGCCCCAAACAGGGGGCCGAAGTAGCTGAAGCTTTCTTT.

This sequence joins TRBV29-1 and TRBJ2-1; 11 nucleotides match TRBD2. The J segment lost 6 bases and the V segment lost 3 bases, leaving 10 bases of the junction unmatched. CDR1 is SQVTM and CDR2 is ANQGSEA in the germline V gene. The CDR3 is 16 residues long. CDR3 region: CSVDLTSGGGVNEQFF. CDR3 DNA sequence: TGCAGCGTTGACCTTACTAGCGGGGGAGGGGTCAATGAGCAGTTCTTC.

Many counts were recorded for this clonotype. The V gene is TRBV9, the J gene TRBJ2-1; TRBD2 matches 12 bases. Germline trimming cut 0 bases from V and 10 bases from J; bases unmatched to any gene: 5. Germline assignment: CDR1 SGDLS and CDR2 YYNGEE. This CDR3 contains 15 residues. The CDR3 is CASSVELAGGQEQFF. CDR3 in DNA: TGTGCCAGCAGCGTAGAGCTAGCGGGGGGGCAGGAGCAGTTCTTC.

This clonotype was picked up many times. The chain employs TRBV5-1 and TRBJ1-1; D gene uncertain. The CDR3 loop spans 14 amino acids. CDR1 is SGHRS and CDR2 is YFSETQ in the germline V gene. Trimming cost V 1 base and J 1 base, with 8 bases left between them. CDR3 DNA sequence: TGCGCCAGCAGCTTGTTTGGGGAGAACACTGAAGCTTTCTTT. Its protein product is CASSLFGENTEAFF.

This clonotype appeared many times. The rearrangement uses TRBV5-5 and TRBJ2-2; D unresolved. Trimming shortened V by 4 bases and J by 3 bases, and 13 bases separated the two germline ends. Germline V gene data show CDR1 as SGHKS and CDR2 as YYEKEE (reference sequence). The CDR3 is 15 amino acids. CDR3 nucleotides: TGTGCCAGCAGCCCGGCTATGGGGTACACCGGGGAGCTGTTTTTT. Its protein is CASSPAMGYTGELFF.

CDR3 region: CASSYSRLAKWGGETQYF. In DNA form, the CDR3 reads TGTGCCAGCAGTTACTCGAGGCTAGCAAAATGGGGAGGGGAGACCCAGTACTTC. This chain joins TRBV6-5 and TRBJ2-5, with 7 bases that match TRBD2. Trimming cost V 0 bases and J 5 bases; bases outside gene matches: 15. Germline-derived CDR1 and CDR2 are MNHEY and SVGAGI. The CDR3 has 18 amino acids.

The chain employs TRBV11-2 and TRBJ2-7; D not resolved. V lost 2 bases and J lost 0, with 8 bases in between. CDR3 size: 14 residues. Germline CDR1 reads SGHAT; CDR2 reads FQNNGV. CDR3 DNA sequence: TGTGCCAGCAGCTTACAGCTGACCTCCTACGAGCAGTACTTC. Its protein product is CASSLQLTSYEQYF.

This chain connects TRBV6-2 or TRBV6-3 to TRBJ2-7, with TRBD1 identical over 9 bases. With V trimmed by 0 bases and J by 7 bases, 7 bases remained unmatched. The germline V gene encodes CDR1 MNHEY and CDR2 SVGEGT. This CDR3 is built from 15 residues. The CDR3 sequence is CASSYSRQGGQEQYF. The CDR3 DNA sequence: TGTGCCAGCAGTTACTCCAGACAGGGGGGGCAAGAGCAGTACTTC.